Listed here is a single T cell receptor beta chain. The sample is drawn from a study of blood T cell repertoires in COVID-19. Clones were read by immunoSEQ multiplex PCR, and TCRdb kept only the in-frame ones, dropping some. The sample lists 250,000 or so clones; about 83% were seen once. This CDR3 is 12 amino acids long. CDR1 is GTSNPN, CDR2 SVGIG, per germline (reference sequence). Participants reported their clinical history, and cohort assignment relied on those reports. Cohort 3 donors counted as recovered after two negative PCRs, clearance, or resolved symptoms. This chain connects TRBV30 to TRBJ2-7; a possible D gene is TRBD2 (7 bases). The sequence was obtained from a woman aged 50 to 60 who had recovered from COVID-19. The sample taken for sequencing was PBMCs or T cells enriched from blood (not recorded which). The CDR3 here is CAGWGGLYEQYF. The CDR3 bases are TGTGCGGGCTGGGGGGGCCTCTACGAGCAGTACTTC.